What follows are 9 T cell receptor beta chains derived from one specimen sequenced in a study of T cell clones after liver transplantation. Here immunoSEQ multiplex PCR was the method, and the copy in TCRdb shows in-frame clones only, minus some. The sample gives 40,000 to 65,000 clones, about 88% of which show up once; roughly 8% is in the top ten. Source: CD4+ T cells from blood, taken before liver transplant. These receptors all come from a human donor who received a liver transplant.

CDR3 coding DNA: TGTGCCTGGAGTCCAGCCGGGACCTTGGGCACAGATACGCAGTATTTT. This gives the protein CAWSPAGTLGTDTQYF. The J gene is TRBJ2-3, the V gene TRBV30, with D perhaps given as TRBD1 or TRBD2 (5 bases each). CDR1 and CDR2 (germline): GTSNPN, SVGIG (reference sequence). The CDR3 is made up of 16 amino acids. Trimming left V 2 bases short and J 1 base short, with 16 bases between.

This chain uses TRBV28 with TRBJ2-5; D might be TRBD2 (6 bases). The ends were cut back, 6 bases at V and 5 bases at J, with 22 bases in the middle. CDR3 length: 16 residues. Germline CDR1 MDHEN, CDR2 SYDVKM. The DNA of the CDR3 is TGTGCCAGCAGCCTAGGGGTAGTGGGAGGCGGGGAGACCCAGTACTTC. Protein: CASSLGVVGGGETQYF.

This clone was found once. This rearrangement joins TRBV2 to TRBJ2-5, with 7 bases aligning to TRBD1. Trimming cost V 6 bases and J 3 bases; bases outside gene matches: 7. The CDR3 has 14 residues. CDR1 is SNHLY, CDR2 FYNNEI, per germline. CDR3 in amino acids: CASSATGVEETQYF. CDR3 coding DNA: TGTGCCAGCAGCGCTACAGGGGTGGAAGAGACCCAGTACTTC.

V is TRBV28 and J is TRBJ1-5; D remains ambiguous. V was clipped by 5 bases and J by 5 bases, with 7 bases between them. Germline loops: CDR1 MDHEN, CDR2 SYDVKM. The CDR3 totals 12 residues. Here the CDR3 reads CASSPGDQPQHF. CDR3 DNA sequence: TGTGCCAGCAGTCCGGGCGATCAGCCCCAGCATTTT.

The chain is built from TRBV7-2 and TRBJ2-1; tentative D call: TRBD1 (5 bases). Germline CDR1 reads SGHTA; CDR2 reads FQGNSA. V lost 4 bases and J lost 7, with 17 bases in between. CDR3 length: 15 amino acids. The CDR3 sequence: CASSSRELPVNEQFF. DNA for the CDR3: TGTGCCAGCAGCTCCAGGGAACTCCCCGTAAATGAGCAGTTCTTC.

This clone was observed once. J is TRBJ2-7 and V is TRBV5-1, with TRBD2 matching over 14 bases. V lost 4 bases and J lost 4; bases outside the gene matches: 7. The germline gives CDR1 SGHRS, CDR2 YFSETQ. This CDR3 spans 16 amino acids. CDR3 nucleotides: TGCGCCAGCAGCCAGGCCGGGACTAGCGGGGGTTACGAGCAGTACTTC. Protein product: CASSQAGTSGGYEQYF.

V usage is TRBV29-1 and J usage is TRBJ2-1; D unclear. V dropped 5 bases and J dropped 3 bases, with 14 bases sitting between them. The CDR3 sequence is 14 residues long. CDR1 and CDR2 from the germline V gene are SQVTM and ANQGSEA. Written as DNA, the CDR3 is TGCAGCGTTTGGGGTGGGCGGAGCTACAATGAGCAGTTCTTC. It specifies CSVWGGRSYNEQFF.

This clone appeared once. The V call is TRBV19, the J call TRBJ2-1; tentatively, D is TRBD1 or TRBD2 (5 bases each). V shed 7 bases and J shed 7 bases, with 8 bases lying between them. Germline assignment: CDR1 LNHDA and CDR2 SQIVND (reference sequence). The CDR3 runs to 11 residues. CDR3: CASIRENEQFF. The CDR3 bases are TGTGCCAGTATCAGGGAGAATGAGCAGTTCTTC.

The gene calls are TRBV7-2 and TRBJ2-5; no clear D. Germline V CDR1 and CDR2: SGHTA, FQGNSA. Deletions cut 1 base from V and 5 bases from J, with 2 bases between. This CDR3 is 11 amino acids long. The CDR3 nucleotides read TGTGCCAGCAGCTTAGTGGAGACCCAGTACTTC. This sequence encodes CASSLVETQYF.